This T cell receptor beta chain was captured in a study of blood T cell repertoires in COVID-19. Data came from immunoSEQ multiplex PCR; TCRdb stores just in-frame clones and leaves some out. This sample has 220,000 or so clones; 90% occur once, and the top ten carry around 15%. The CDR3 is 18 residues long. Germline lookup yields CDR1 LGHNT and CDR2 FRNRAP. V shed 0 bases, J shed 5 bases, and the junction held 11 bases outside the gene matches. The age range of participants was about 18 to 90 years, with residence in about two dozen US areas. The sequence was collected from a man aged 25-45 years who had been exposed to COVID-19. Sequenced: PBMCs or T cells enriched from blood (not recorded which). V is TRBV12-5 and J is TRBJ2-3; 10 positions agree with TRBD2. As DNA, the CDR3 is TGTGCTAGTGGTTTGGTATGGGATAGCGGGGGGCGGAGAGATACGCAGTATTTT. Residues: CASGLVWDSGGRRDTQYF.